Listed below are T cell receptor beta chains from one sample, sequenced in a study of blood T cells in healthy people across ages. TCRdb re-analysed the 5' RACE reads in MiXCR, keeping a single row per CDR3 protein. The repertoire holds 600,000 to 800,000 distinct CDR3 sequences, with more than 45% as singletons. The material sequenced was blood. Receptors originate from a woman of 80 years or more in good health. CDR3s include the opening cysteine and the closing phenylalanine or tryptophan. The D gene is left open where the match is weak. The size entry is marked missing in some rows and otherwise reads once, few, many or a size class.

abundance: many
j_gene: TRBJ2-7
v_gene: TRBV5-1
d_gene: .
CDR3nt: TGCGCCAGCAGCTTGGAACCCAGCTCCTACGAGCAGTACTTC
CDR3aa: CASSLEPSSYEQYF

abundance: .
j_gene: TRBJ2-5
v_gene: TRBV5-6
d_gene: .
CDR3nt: TGTGCCAGCAGCTTGGGAGGGGGTAGCGGTGGCTCAGAGACCCAGTACTTC
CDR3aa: CASSLGGGSGGSETQYF

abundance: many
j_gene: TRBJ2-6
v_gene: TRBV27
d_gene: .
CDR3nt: TGTGCCAGCAGTTTAACAGGGCCCAACTCTGGGGCCAACGTCCTGACTTTC
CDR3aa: CASSLTGPNSGANVLTF

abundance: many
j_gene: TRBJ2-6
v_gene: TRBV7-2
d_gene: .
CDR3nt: TGTGCCAGCAGTCCTACGGGACACTCCTCTCTAGGGGCCAACGTCCTGACTTTC
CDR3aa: CASSPTGHSSLGANVLTF

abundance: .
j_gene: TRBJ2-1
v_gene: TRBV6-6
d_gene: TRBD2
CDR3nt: TGTGCCAGCAGCACCGGGACTAGCGGACAGTTCTTC
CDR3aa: CASSTGTSGQFF

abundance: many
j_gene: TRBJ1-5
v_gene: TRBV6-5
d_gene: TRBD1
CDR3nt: TGTGCCAGCAGGGGCGGGACAGTAGGTAATCAGCCCCAGCATTTT
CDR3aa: CASRGGTVGNQPQHF

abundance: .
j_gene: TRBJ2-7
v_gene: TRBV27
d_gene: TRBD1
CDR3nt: TGTGCCAGCAGTTGGACAGGGAATTACGAGCAGTACTTC
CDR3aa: CASSWTGNYEQYF

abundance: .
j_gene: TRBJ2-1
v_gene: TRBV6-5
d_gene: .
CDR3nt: TGCGCCAGCAGTTACGCGACGCCCAGGACCAATGAGCAGTTCTTC
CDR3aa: CASSYATPRTNEQFF

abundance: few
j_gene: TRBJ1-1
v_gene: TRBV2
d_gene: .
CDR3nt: TGTGCCAGCAGTGAGATGGGGATCTGGGACACTGAAGCTTTCTTT
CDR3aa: CASSEMGIWDTEAFF

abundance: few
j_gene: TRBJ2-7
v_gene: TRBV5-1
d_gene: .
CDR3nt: TGCGCCAGCAGCCCCAGGGACAACTTGCTCTCCTACGAGCAGTACTTC
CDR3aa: CASSPRDNLLSYEQYF

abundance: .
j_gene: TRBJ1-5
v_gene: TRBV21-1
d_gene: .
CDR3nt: TGTGCCAGCAGCAAAGCGGTGAGGGGTCCCTGCGAAATTCAGCCCCAGCATTTT
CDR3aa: CASSKAVRGPCEIQPQHF

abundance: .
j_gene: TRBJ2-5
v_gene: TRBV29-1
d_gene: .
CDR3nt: TGCAGCGTTTCTAAAGCAGGGGCGAAAGAGCAGTACTTC
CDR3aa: CSVSKAGAKEQYF

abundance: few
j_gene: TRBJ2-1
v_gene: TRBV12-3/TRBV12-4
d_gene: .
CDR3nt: TGTGCCAGCAGTTTAGTCCGGAATGAGCAGTTCTTC
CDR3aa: CASSLVRNEQFF

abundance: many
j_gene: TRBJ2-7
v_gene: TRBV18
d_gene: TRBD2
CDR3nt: TGTGCCAGCTCACCACGTCCTAGCGGGAGCTATGCCTCCTACGAGCAGTACTTC
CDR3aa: CASSPRPSGSYASYEQYF

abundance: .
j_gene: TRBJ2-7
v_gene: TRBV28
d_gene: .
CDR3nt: TGTGCCAGTGCTTTGAGCGGATACGAGCAGTACTTC
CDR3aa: CASALSGYEQYF

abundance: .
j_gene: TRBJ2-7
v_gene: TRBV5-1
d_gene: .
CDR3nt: TGCGCCAGCAGCTTCTACTGTCGCCCTAACTCCTACGAGCAGTACTTC
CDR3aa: CASSFYCRPNSYEQYF

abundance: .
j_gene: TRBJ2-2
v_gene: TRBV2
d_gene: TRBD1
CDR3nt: TGTGCCAGCACGGGACAGGGGAACACCGGGGAGCTGTTTTTT
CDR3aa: CASTGQGNTGELFF

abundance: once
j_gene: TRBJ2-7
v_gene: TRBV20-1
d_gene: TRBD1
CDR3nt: TGCAGTGCCAGGGACAGGGCGACCTACGAGCAGTACTTC
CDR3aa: CSARDRATYEQYF